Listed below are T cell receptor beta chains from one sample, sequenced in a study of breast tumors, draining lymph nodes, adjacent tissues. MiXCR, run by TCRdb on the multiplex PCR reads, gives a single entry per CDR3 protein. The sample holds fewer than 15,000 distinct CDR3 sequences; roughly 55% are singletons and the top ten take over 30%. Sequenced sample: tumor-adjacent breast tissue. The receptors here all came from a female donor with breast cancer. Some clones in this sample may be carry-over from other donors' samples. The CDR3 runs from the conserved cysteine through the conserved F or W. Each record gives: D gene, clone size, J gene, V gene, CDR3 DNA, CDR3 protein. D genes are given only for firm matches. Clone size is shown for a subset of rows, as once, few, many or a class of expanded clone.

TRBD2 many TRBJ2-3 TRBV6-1 TGTGCCAGCAGTGAGAACGGGAGGGCAGGAGATACGCAGTATTTT CASSENGRAGDTQYF
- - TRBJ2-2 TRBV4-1 TGCGCCAGCAGCCAAGTGTCCACAGGCGGGGAGCTGTTTTTT CASSQVSTGGELFF
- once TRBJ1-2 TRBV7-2 TGTGCCAGCAGCCAAGGGGACTTCAGCGCCGATGGCTACACCTTC CASSQGDFSADGYTF
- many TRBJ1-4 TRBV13 TGTGCCAGCAGCTACGGACAAGCAACTAATGAAAAACTGTTTTTT CASSYGQATNEKLFF
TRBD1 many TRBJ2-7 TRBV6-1 TGTGCCAGTTCTTCCCGGGACAGGGGTTCCTACGAGCAGTACTTC CASSSRDRGSYEQYF
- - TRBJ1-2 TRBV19 TGTGCCAGTAGTATAGATGGGAGGGGCTTCTATGGCTACACCTTC CASSIDGRGFYGYTF
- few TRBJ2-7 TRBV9 TGTGCCAGCAGCTCAGGAAGGAGTTCCTGCGAGCAGTCCTTC CASSSGRSSCEQSF
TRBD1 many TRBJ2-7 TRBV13 TGTGCCAGCAGCTTGAGGTCAGGGGGTAGGAACGAGCAGTACTTC CASSLRSGGRNEQYF
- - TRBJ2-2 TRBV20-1 TGCAGTGCCCTAGGAAACAGGGCAAACACCGGGGAGCTGTTTTTT CSALGNRANTGELFF
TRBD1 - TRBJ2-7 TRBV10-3 TGTGCCATCAGTGAGTCGGGACAGAACGTCTACGAGCAGTACTTC CAISESGQNVYEQYF
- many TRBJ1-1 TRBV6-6 TGTGCCAGCAGTTACCTACAGGAGTGGAACACTGAAGCTTTCTTT CASSYLQEWNTEAFF
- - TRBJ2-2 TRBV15 TGTGCCACCAGCAGTGGGAGGCTACGTGACGGGGAGCTGTTTTTT CATSSGRLRDGELFF
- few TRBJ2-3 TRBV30 TGTGCCTGGAACGTGTACACAGATACGCAGTATTTT CAWNVYTDTQYF
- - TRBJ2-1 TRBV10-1 TGCGCCAGCAGTGAATCGGGGACCGCCTACAATGAGCAGTTCTTC CASSESGTAYNEQFF
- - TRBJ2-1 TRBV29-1 TGCAGCGTTGAAGAAGCAGTAGCAGCCCTCCATGAGCAGTTCTTC CSVEEAVAALHEQFF
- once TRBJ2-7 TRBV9 TGTGCCAGCAGCTATGGACACCTCGACGAGCAGTACTTC CASSYGHLDEQYF
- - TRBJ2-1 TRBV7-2 TGTGCCAGCAGCTTTGGCACCTCCCCGGGGGAGTTCTTC CASSFGTSPGEFF
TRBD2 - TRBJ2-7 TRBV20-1 TGCAGTGCTAGAGACGTTAGCGGGAACTACGAGCAGTACTTC CSARDVSGNYEQYF
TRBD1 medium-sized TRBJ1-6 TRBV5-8 TGTGCCAGCAGCTCCGGACAGGGCGGAAATTCACCCCTCCACTTT CASSSGQGGNSPLHF
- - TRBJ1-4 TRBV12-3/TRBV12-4 TGTGCCAGCAGGGCAGACGGAGCGGGGGGAAAACTGTTTTTT CASRADGAGGKLFF
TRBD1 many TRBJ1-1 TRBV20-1 TGCAGTGCTAGATCCGGGCGACAGGGAAGTAAGTCTGAAGCTTTCTTT CSARSGRQGSKSEAFF
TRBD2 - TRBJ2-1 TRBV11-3 TGTGCCAGTACTTATAGCGGGCTATACAATGAGCAGTTCTTC CASTYSGLYNEQFF
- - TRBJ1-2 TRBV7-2 TGTGCCAGCAGCTTAGCTGCGCGACTGGGCTATGGCTACACCTTC CASSLAARLGYGYTF
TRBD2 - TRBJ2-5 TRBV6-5 TGTGCCAGCAGTTACACCCCTTCTAGCGGGAGTGGAGAGACCCGGTACTTC CASSYTPSSGSGETRYF
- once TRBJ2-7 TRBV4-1 TGCGCCAGCTCCGGACTACAGGGGAACTACGAGCAGTACTTC CASSGLQGNYEQYF
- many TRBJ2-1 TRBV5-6 TGTGCCAGCAGCTTGGTTATAGGGAGGAATGAGCAGTTCTTC CASSLVIGRNEQFF